The clone carrying this TCR beta chain was picked up many times. The antigen is undetermined. The sample belongs to a study of Graves' ophthalmopathy and Graves' hyperthyroidism. Per germline, CDR1 LGHNA and CDR2 YNFKEQ. This CDR3 contains 16 residues. Trimming removed 1 base from V and 4 bases from J; junction bases left unmatched: 8. Broader study findings: Built on 13 signatures, a model told ophthalmopathy apart from stable hyperthyroidism with 85% to 90% sensitivity and roughly 81% specificity.

Using RNA transcripts, the TCR beta CDR3 regions were amplified. RT-PCR in the first round used HTBI primers; a second-round multiplex PCR followed. MiXCR was run by TCRdb on the multiplex PCR reads, yielding one entry per CDR3 protein. The table has fewer than 350,000 distinct CDR3 sequences, 15% to 20% seen once; the top ten hold more than 9%. Moderate-to-severe activity, with CAS ≥3, NOSPECS ≥4 and duration under 3 months, characterized the donors with ophthalmopathy. The sequence came from an adult man with Graves' ophthalmopathy. Sequencing was done on a sample of peripheral blood. The V gene is TRBV4-2, the J gene TRBJ2-7, with 9 bases lining up with TRBD2. This CDR3 reads CASSQANSGSVYEQYF. CDR3 nucleotides: TGTGCCAGCAGCCAAGCCAATAGCGGGAGTGTATACGAGCAGTACTTC.